Sequencing of this TCR beta chain was carried out in a study of response to subunit inactivated influenza vaccine. Study-wide results and limits: With each seasonal influenza vaccination, the authors suggested, few new T cells are recruited.

As to this clonotype: Its target is unknown. The junction departs from the called germline gene at one end, perhaps through a read error.

The CDR3 length is 19 residues. Germline-derived CDR1 and CDR2 are MGHRA and YSYEKL. TCRdb itself ran the RT-PCR reads through MiXCR, one entry per CDR3 protein. The sample has 500,000 to 650,000 distinct CDR3 sequences, approximately 7.1% seen once. The source was PBMCs from blood, collected about 24 months after vaccination. The J gene is TRBJ1-5, the V gene TRBV4-1; 9 nucleotides line up with TRBD1. The origin of this receptor is a man aged 50-75 years who received an inactivated influenza vaccine. DNA for the CDR3: TGCGCCAGCAGCCAAGGGAAGGTCTGGGACAGGGATAGGGATCAGCCCCAGCATTTC. As protein: CASSQGKVWDRDRDQPQHF.